Sequencing of this TCR beta chain was carried out in a study of T cells after yellow fever vaccination. The CDR3 sequence is 13 residues long. Germline lookup yields CDR1 MNHEY and CDR2 SVGEGT. Details on this clonotype: The junction departs from germline at one end; a sequencing error may be responsible.

Via MiXCR, TCRdb re-called the 5' RACE reads, giving one row per CDR3 protein. The sample includes 300,000 to 450,000 distinct CDR3 sequences, around 6.5% of them seen just once. The clonotype comes from a man younger than 40 who received the YFV17D yellow fever vaccine. The chain carries TRBV6-2 or TRBV6-3 and TRBJ1-1, with D possibly TRBD1 on 6 matching bases. The specimen comprised PBMCs, sampled 5 days after the yellow fever booster vaccination. CDR3 sequence (DNA): TGTGCGAGCAGTCAGGGGCGGAGCACTGAAGCTTTCTTT. Its translation: CASSQGRSTEAFF.